Included here is one T cell receptor beta chain sequence, with context. Ipilimumab, 1 mg/kg, started 14 to 28 days after autologous transplant. Patients got 3 mg/kg IV nivolumab weeks 1, 4, 7, 10, then biweekly through week 26. CDR3 length: 13 amino acids. V lost 10 bases and J 1 base, leaving 14 bases between the germline ends. Looked up from germline, CDR1 is MDHEN and CDR2 is SYDVKM. These data originate in a study of ipilimumab plus nivolumab after autologous stem cell transplantation. Study-wide context: Patients received a median of about 5 ipilimumab and 8 nivolumab doses. The DLBCL group included primary refractory and relapsed cases.

Repertoires were generated with immunoSEQ multiplex PCR, while TCRdb's copy carries only in-frame clones and drops some. The data show around 17,000 clones, with roughly 70% seen just once and about 20% held by the top ten. V gene TRBV28 combines with J gene TRBJ2-7, with a possible D match to TRBD2 (5 bases). The sequence was collected from a male donor with diffuse large B-cell lymphoma. This specimen consisted of PBMCs, obtained in a trial of ipilimumab plus nivolumab as post-transplant consolidation. The DNA for the CDR3 is TGTGCCACCCAACCGGGAAGTTCCTACGAGCAGTACTTC. Translation gives CATQPGSSYEQYF.